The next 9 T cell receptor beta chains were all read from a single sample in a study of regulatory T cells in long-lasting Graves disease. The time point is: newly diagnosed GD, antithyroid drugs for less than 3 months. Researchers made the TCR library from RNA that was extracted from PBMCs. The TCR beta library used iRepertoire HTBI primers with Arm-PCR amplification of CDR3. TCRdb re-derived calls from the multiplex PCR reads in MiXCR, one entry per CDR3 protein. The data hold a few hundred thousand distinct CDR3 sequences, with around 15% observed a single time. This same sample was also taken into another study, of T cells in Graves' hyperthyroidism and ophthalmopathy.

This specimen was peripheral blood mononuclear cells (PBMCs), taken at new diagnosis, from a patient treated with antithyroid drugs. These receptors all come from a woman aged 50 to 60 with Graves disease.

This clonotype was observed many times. Written as DNA, the CDR3 is TGCAGTGCTAGTTATAGCGGGAGGACAGATACGCAGTATTTT. It translates to CSASYSGRTDTQYF. This rearrangement joins TRBV20-1 to TRBJ2-3, with 10 positions matching TRBD2. Looked up from germline, CDR1 is DFQATT and CDR2 is SNEGSKA (reference sequence). V lost 3 bases and J lost 3; bases outside the gene matches: 3. The CDR3 covers 14 residues.

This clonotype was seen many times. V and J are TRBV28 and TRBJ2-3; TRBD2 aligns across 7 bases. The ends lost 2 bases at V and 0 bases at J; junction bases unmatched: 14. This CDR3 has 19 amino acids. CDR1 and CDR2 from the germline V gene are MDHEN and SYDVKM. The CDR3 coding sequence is TGTGCCAGCAGTTTACGCCGACTAGCAGAAAAAACTAGCACAGATACGCAGTATTTT. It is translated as CASSLRRLAEKTSTDTQYF.

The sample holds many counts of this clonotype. CDR3 sequence: CASSLRLDEQYF. The CDR3 DNA sequence: TGCGCCAGCAGCTTGAGGTTAGACGAGCAGTACTTC. V is TRBV5-1 and J is TRBJ2-7; D ambiguous. The V and J ends lost 1 base and 5 bases respectively, with 7 bases between them. CDR3 size: 12 residues. Germline V gene data show CDR1 as SGHRS and CDR2 as YFSETQ.

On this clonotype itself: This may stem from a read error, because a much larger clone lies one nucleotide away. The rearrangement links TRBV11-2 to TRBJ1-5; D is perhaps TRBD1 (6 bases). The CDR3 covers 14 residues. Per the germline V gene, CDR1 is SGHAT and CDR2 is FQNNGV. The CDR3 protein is CTSSLGGEGQPQHF. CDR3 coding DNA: TGTACCAGCAGCTTAGGGGGGGAAGGTCAGCCCCAGCATTTT.

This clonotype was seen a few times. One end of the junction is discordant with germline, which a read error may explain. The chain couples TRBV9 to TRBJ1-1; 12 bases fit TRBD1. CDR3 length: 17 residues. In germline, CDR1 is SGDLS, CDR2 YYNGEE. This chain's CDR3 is CASGVTSGTGGVSEAFF. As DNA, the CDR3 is TGTGCCAGCGGCGTAACGTCGGGGACAGGGGGCGTCTCTGAAGCTTTCTTT.

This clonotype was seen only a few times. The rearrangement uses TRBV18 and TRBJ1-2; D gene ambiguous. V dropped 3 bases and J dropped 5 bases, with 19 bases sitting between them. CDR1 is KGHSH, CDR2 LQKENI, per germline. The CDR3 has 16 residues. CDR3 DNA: TGTGCCAGCTCACCCCAATCCCGGGGTTTAGGATATGGCTACACCTTC. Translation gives CASSPQSRGLGYGYTF.

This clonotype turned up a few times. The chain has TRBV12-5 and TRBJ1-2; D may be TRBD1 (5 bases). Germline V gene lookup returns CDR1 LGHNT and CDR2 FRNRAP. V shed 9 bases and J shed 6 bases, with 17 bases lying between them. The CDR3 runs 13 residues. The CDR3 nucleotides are TGTGCTAGCGGTGTTACGGGGGTCCATGGCTACACCTTC. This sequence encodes CASGVTGVHGYTF. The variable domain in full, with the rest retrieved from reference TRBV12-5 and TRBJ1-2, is DARVTQTPRHKVTEMGQEVTMRCQPILGHNTVFWYRQTMMQGLELLAYFRNRAPLDDSGMPKDRFSAEMPDATLATLKIQPSEPRDSAVYFCASGVTGVHGYTFGSGTRLTVV.

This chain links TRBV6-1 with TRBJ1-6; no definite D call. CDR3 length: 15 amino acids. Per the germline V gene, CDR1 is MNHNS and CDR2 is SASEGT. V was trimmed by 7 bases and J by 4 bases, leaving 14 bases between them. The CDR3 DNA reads TGTGCCAGCACTAAAGTCGGACTGTATAATTCACCCCTCCACTTT. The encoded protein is CASTKVGLYNSPLHF.

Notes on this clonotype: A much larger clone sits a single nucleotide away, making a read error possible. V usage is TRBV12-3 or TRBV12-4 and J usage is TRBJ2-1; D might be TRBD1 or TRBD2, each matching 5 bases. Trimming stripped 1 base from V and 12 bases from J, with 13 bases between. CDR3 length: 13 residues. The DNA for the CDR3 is TGTGCCAGCAGTTTAGGGGGGAGATATGGGCAGTTCTTC. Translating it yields CASSLGGRYGQFF.